These 24 T cell receptor beta chains were all obtained from the same sample, sequenced in a study of T cells in Graves' hyperthyroidism and ophthalmopathy. The source material, RNA transcripts, was used to amplify TCR beta CDR3 regions. The HTBI primer set was used in a first-round RT-PCR of the TCR CDR3. One entry per CDR3 protein results from TCRdb running MiXCR on the multiplex PCR reads. This sample has 750,000 to 950,000 distinct CDR3 sequences, with around 39% found just once. Specimen: blood. The receptors derive from a man aged 18 to 29 with Graves' hyperthyroidism.

The rearrangement links TRBV11-2 to TRBJ2-5, with a tentative D call TRBD2 (5 bases). V shed 5 bases and J shed 4 bases, with 23 bases lying between them. The germline CDR1 and CDR2 sequences are SGHAT and FQNNGV. The length of the CDR3 is 17 residues. CDR3 nucleotides: TGTGCCAGCAGCCCCCCAACGCGGGCGGCATGGGGAGAGACCCAGTACTTC. Protein sequence: CASSPPTRAAWGETQYF.

This sequence joins TRBV10-3 and TRBJ1-2; D gene unclear. Trimming left V 4 bases short and J 7 bases short, with 19 bases between. CDR1 and CDR2 from the germline V gene are ENHRY and SYGVKD. The CDR3 spans 15 residues. This CDR3 reads CAISGPERDTLGYTF. DNA for the CDR3: TGTGCCATCAGTGGCCCCGAACGGGATACACTTGGCTACACCTTC.

This sequence joins TRBV19 and TRBJ2-2; 8 nucleotides agree with TRBD2. Germline CDR1 is LNHDA and CDR2 is SQIVND (reference sequence). The CDR3 runs to 16 residues. V gave up 6 bases and J gave up 4 bases; unmatched junction bases: 10. CDR3 protein: CASSSRGGQGTGELFF. CDR3 DNA sequence: TGTGCCAGTAGCTCACGGGGGGGCCAGGGCACCGGGGAGCTGTTTTTT.

Worth noting for this clonotype: This may stem from a read error, because a much larger clone lies one nucleotide away. CDR3 nucleotides: TGTGCCAGCAGCTTAGAGATGGGAGCTGATCAGCCCCAGCATTTT. Its protein product is CASSLEMGADQPQHF. This chain links TRBV7-2 with TRBJ1-5; D gene unclear. Germline CDR1 SGHTA, CDR2 FQGNSA. The CDR3 is 15 residues long. V lost 1 base to trimming and J lost 5 bases, with 12 bases between them.

This clonotype was seen ten or more times. V is TRBV10-3 and J is TRBJ2-2; 7 bases line up with TRBD2. The CDR3 contains 16 residues. The germline V gene has CDR1 ENHRY and CDR2 SYGVKD. V shed 2 bases and J 2 bases; nucleotides not matched to a gene: 5. CDR3 bases: TGTGCCATCAGTGAGAAGGGACTACCTAACACCGGGGAGCTGTTTTTT. Protein product: CAISEKGLPNTGELFF.

This clonotype appeared many times. The V gene is TRBV6-5, the J gene TRBJ1-4; unclear D gene. V was trimmed by 6 bases and J by 0 bases, leaving 8 bases between them. Germline V gives CDR1 MNHEY, CDR2 SVGAGI. CDR3 length: 14 amino acids. CDR3 bases: TGTGCCAGCAGACGATCCGCAACTAATGAAAAACTGTTTTTT. It translates to CASRRSATNEKLFF.

The V call is TRBV29-1, the J call TRBJ2-2; 8 bases match TRBD1. Germline V CDR1 and CDR2: SQVTM, ANQGSEA. The CDR3 contains 15 residues. V lost 0 bases and J lost 5; bases outside the gene matches: 5. The CDR3 loop reads CSVEDLQGATGELFF. The CDR3 DNA is TGCAGCGTTGAAGATCTTCAGGGGGCGACCGGGGAGCTGTTTTTT.

The chain uses TRBV6-1 and TRBJ2-7, with no clear D. Germline CDR1 reads MNHNS; CDR2 reads SASEGT. With 4 bases removed from V and 2 bases from J, the gap between germline ends came to 6 bases. CDR3 length equals 12 residues. The CDR3 here is CASSAWTYEQYF. The CDR3 nucleotides are TGTGCCAGCAGTGCTTGGACCTACGAGCAGTACTTC.

The gene calls are TRBV10-3 and TRBJ2-7, with D perhaps assigned TRBD1 or TRBD2 (5 bases each). CDR1 ENHRY and CDR2 SYGVKD come from the germline V gene. V lost 4 bases to trimming and J lost 1 base, with 11 bases between them. The CDR3 spans 14 residues. This CDR3 is CAISGDGNSYEQYF. The CDR3 nucleotides are TGTGCCATCAGTGGGGACGGAAATTCCTACGAGCAGTACTTC.

This clonotype was counted at least ten times. The chain has TRBV10-3 and TRBJ1-6; 7 bases line up with TRBD1. Germline V gene data show CDR1 as ENHRY and CDR2 as SYGVKD. Unmatched junction bases numbered 5, after V lost 3 bases and J lost 9 bases. The CDR3 is 14 residues long. The CDR3 spells CAISERGPGSPLHF. CDR3 DNA: TGTGCCATCAGTGAAAGGGGGCCGGGTTCACCCCTCCACTTT.

The chain joins TRBV2 to TRBJ1-4; the match to TRBD1 covers 10 bases. Germline values: CDR1 SNHLY, CDR2 FYNNEI. The length of the CDR3 is 16 residues. V lost 8 bases and J lost 3; bases outside the gene matches: 9. CDR3 in amino acids: CASGQGQGGPNEKLFF. CDR3 nucleotides: TGTGCCAGCGGCCAAGGACAGGGGGGCCCTAATGAAAAACTGTTTTTT.

This clonotype was observed a few times. The chain has TRBV5-1 and TRBJ1-2; no clear D. V gave up 0 bases and J gave up 6 bases, with 12 bases separating them. This CDR3 region has 14 residues. The germline CDR1 and CDR2 sequences are SGHRS and YFSETQ. Here the CDR3 reads CASSLAEGTDGYTF. CDR3 in DNA: TGCGCCAGCAGCTTGGCCGAGGGTACGGATGGCTACACCTTC.

In this sample, this clonotype turned up many times. This rearrangement joins TRBV2 to TRBJ2-5; 8 positions match TRBD1. Germline CDR1 reads SNHLY; CDR2 reads FYNNEI. The junction had 7 bases not matched to a gene; V was cut back by 6 bases and J by 4 bases. The CDR3 contains 14 residues. CDR3 bases: TGTGCCAGCAGGCCTGGACAGGGTATAGAGACCCAGTACTTC. Protein sequence: CASRPGQGIETQYF.

Worth noting for this clonotype: Being one base from a much bigger clone, this may be a read error. The V gene is TRBV2, the J gene TRBJ2-5; no firm D call. The CDR3 loop spans 13 amino acids. V shed 1 base and J shed 2 bases, with 5 bases lying between them. Germline V gene lookup returns CDR1 SNHLY and CDR2 FYNNEI. The chain's CDR3 is CASSEGAQETQYF. The CDR3 region has the DNA TGTGCCAGCAGTGAAGGGGCTCAAGAGACCCAGTACTTC.

The chain joins TRBV12-3 or TRBV12-4 to TRBJ2-5; D is perhaps TRBD1 (5 bases). The length of the CDR3 is 15 residues. Trimming stripped 7 bases from V and 10 bases from J, with 25 bases between. The CDR3 loop reads CASTTPGRAGQLQYF. In nucleotides, the CDR3 is TGTGCCAGCACTACCCCGGGCAGGGCTGGTCAGCTCCAGTACTTC.

In this sample, this clonotype turned up many times. V is TRBV24-1 and J is TRBJ1-1; 7 bases match TRBD1. The CDR3 is 13 residues long. The germline V gene encodes CDR1 KGHDR and CDR2 SFDVKD. Losses at the gene ends were 8 bases for V and 4 bases for J; bases not matched to a gene: 6. The CDR3 DNA follows: TGTGCCACCACCAGGGGGGAGAGCACTGAAGCTTTCTTT. Translating it yields CATTRGESTEAFF.

This clonotype has just a few counts. CDR3: CASSLWGQGSHEQYF. CDR3 bases: TGTGCCAGCAGCTTGTGGGGACAGGGAAGCCACGAGCAGTACTTC. The V call is TRBV5-8, the J call TRBJ2-7; 9 bases agree with TRBD1. V lost 1 base to trimming and J lost 5 bases; unmatched junction nucleotides: 7. The CDR3 has 15 residues. Per the germline V gene, CDR1 is SGHTS and CDR2 is YDEGEE.

The V call is TRBV28, the J call TRBJ2-7; D call uncertain. CDR1 and CDR2 from the germline V gene are MDHEN and SYDVKM. The CDR3 consists of 15 residues. Trimming removed 6 bases from V and 3 bases from J, with 18 bases in between. The DNA for the CDR3 is TGTGCCAGCAGGGCTGCAGACCCTGGTGTCTACGAGCAGTACTTC. Residues: CASRAADPGVYEQYF.

This clonotype came up many times. The rearrangement links TRBV2 to TRBJ1-1; D gene uncertain. This CDR3 has 14 amino acids. V gave up 5 bases and J gave up 4 bases, with 14 bases separating them. Germline CDR1 is SNHLY and CDR2 is FYNNEI. This CDR3 is CASSRAIRGTEAFF. In DNA form, the CDR3 reads TGTGCCAGCAGTAGGGCGATTCGAGGCACTGAAGCTTTCTTT.

The chain carries TRBV9 and TRBJ1-1; 9 bases are shared with TRBD1. Germline values: CDR1 SGDLS, CDR2 YYNGEE. The CDR3 contains 13 residues. The V segment lost 3 bases and the J segment 6 bases; nucleotides outside the gene matches: 3. The CDR3 DNA is TGTGCCAGCAGCGGAGGGACAGGGTCTGAAGCTTTCTTT. This codes for CASSGGTGSEAFF.

This chain joins TRBV10-3 and TRBJ2-7; 8 positions match TRBD2. V shed 10 bases, J shed 3 bases, and the junction held 17 bases outside the gene matches. Germline loops: CDR1 ENHRY, CDR2 SYGVKD. CDR3 length: 16 amino acids. This CDR3 is CASRRTYGTSLYEQYF. CDR3 DNA: TGTGCCAGCAGACGGACGTACGGGACTAGTCTCTACGAGCAGTACTTC.

This chain links TRBV11-2 with TRBJ2-7; the match to TRBD1 covers 7 bases. Trimming took 5 bases from V and 5 from J; bases not matched to a gene: 12. The germline CDR1 and CDR2 sequences are SGHAT and FQNNGV. The CDR3 is made up of 15 amino acids. CDR3 nucleotide sequence: TGTGCCAGCAGCGCGACCACGACAGGGCGCCACGAGCAGTACTTC. Encoded protein: CASSATTTGRHEQYF.

This clonotype was seen a few times. The rearrangement links TRBV6-1 to TRBJ1-3, with 8 bases that match TRBD1. This CDR3 contains 16 residues. Per the germline V gene, CDR1 is MNHNS and CDR2 is SASEGT. With V trimmed by 4 bases and J by 4 bases, 9 bases remained unmatched. CDR3 protein: CASSGRTGSTGNTIYF. In nucleotides, the CDR3 is TGTGCCAGCAGTGGCAGGACAGGGAGTACGGGAAACACCATATATTTT.

This chain connects TRBV13 to TRBJ1-1; D is uncertain. The CDR3 consists of 14 residues. Germline CDR1 and CDR2: PRHDT and FYEKMQ (reference sequence). The germline V and J ends were trimmed by 2 bases and 5 bases, with 12 bases remaining between them. Here the CDR3 DNA reads TGTGCCAGCAGCTTAATTGGAGAGGAAACTGAAGCTTTCTTT. It encodes CASSLIGEETEAFF.